This T cell receptor (beta chain) was found in a study of blood T cells in healthy people across ages. Study-level points and caveats: Expanded clonotype shifts may have been confounded, as the donors had an unknown CMV status.

Next came a second PCR, run for roughly 6 to 11 cycles, which used a sample-barcoded 5' primer along with a J-beta primer mix. Researchers report that a template-switch adaptor with 12 random nucleotides tagged each cDNA molecule. Each single sample gave us at least 2.5 million CDR3-containing paired-end reads. TCRdb reprocessed the 5' RACE reads via MiXCR and lists one record per CDR3 protein. The data hold more than 650,000 distinct CDR3 sequences, with less than 70% observed a single time. This clonotype has just a few counts. Its antigen is still unknown. V gave up 6 bases and J gave up 0 bases; unmatched junction bases: 8. Per germline, CDR1 DFQATT and CDR2 SNEGSKA (reference sequence). The CDR3 is made up of 15 amino acids.

V usage is TRBV20-1 and J usage is TRBJ2-3, with 8 bases fitting TRBD1. The sample comprised blood. The receptor's source is a man older than 75 in good health. Here the CDR3 DNA reads TGCAGTGCCACGGACAGGGCATCTAGCACAGATACGCAGTATTTT. Translation gives CSATDRASSTDTQYF.